The clone carrying this T cell receptor (beta chain) was seen a single time. The data stem from a study of blood T cell repertoires in COVID-19. Study at large: Both acute and convalescent COVID-19 samples were obtained from the United States, Italy and Spain.

Original handling: Reference gene primer amplification yielded estimated nucleated cell counts. The table came from immunoSEQ multiplex PCR; TCRdb's copy has only in-frame clones and leaves some out. The V and J calls and clone size are taken from that table; D and trimming were inferred from the DNA. The data contain some 270,000 clones, around 85% of them singletons. Participant age was roughly 18 to 90 years, and participants resided in approximately 24 US areas. The study counted Cohort 3 donors as recovered given two negative PCRs, clearance, or symptom resolution. This sequence originates from a woman younger than 45 who had recovered from COVID-19. Source material: PBMCs or T cells enriched from blood (not recorded which).

The CDR3 DNA follows: TGTGCCACCAGCATCAGAAGGCTAGCGGCCCTGAGAGGGGCCTACGAGCAGTACTTC. The encoded protein is CATSIRRLAALRGAYEQYF. V is TRBV15 and J is TRBJ2-7; 7 bases map to TRBD2. The trim removed 4 bases at V and 2 bases at J, leaving 20 bases unmatched. Germline lookup yields CDR1 LNHNV and CDR2 YYDKDF (reference sequence). There are 19 residues in the CDR3.